A selection of T cell receptor beta chains follows, all from one sample in a study of Graves' ophthalmopathy and Graves' hyperthyroidism. TCRdb re-called the multiplex PCR reads with MiXCR, one entry per CDR3 protein. This sample yields 650,000 to 800,000 distinct CDR3 sequences, of which about 40% are seen a single time; about 3.3% belongs to the top ten. Source material: peripheral blood. These receptors all come from an adult man with Graves' ophthalmopathy. The CDR3 runs from the conserved cysteine through the conserved F or W. The D gene is left open where the match is weak. Rows give clone size only sometimes, using once, few, many, or a class for an expanded clone.

length	size	V	D	J	CDR3	DNA
14	many	TRBV7-3	-	TRBJ1-1	CASSPEGLNTEAFF	TGTGCCAGCAGCCCCGAGGGGTTGAACACTGAAGCTTTCTTT
13	many	TRBV10-2	TRBD1	TRBJ1-1	CASEARGTAEAFF	TGCGCCAGCGAGGCCAGGGGGACGGCTGAAGCTTTCTTT
11	-	TRBV29-1	-	TRBJ1-2	CSAGTPDGYTF	TGCAGCGCAGGGACCCCCGACGGCTACACCTTC
17	-	TRBV5-1	TRBD2	TRBJ2-6	CASSLAGAISGANVLTF	TGTGCCAGCAGCCTAGCGGGAGCGATCTCTGGGGCCAACGTCCTGACTTTC
15	many	TRBV10-3	-	TRBJ2-6	CASSLTSSGANVLTF	TGTGCCAGCAGTTTAACGAGCTCTGGGGCCAACGTCCTGACTTTC
17	-	TRBV10-2	TRBD1	TRBJ1-6	CASSYSTYRGYNSPLHF	TGTGCCAGCAGTTACTCGACGTACAGGGGGTACAATTCACCCCTCCACTTT
15	few	TRBV6-2/TRBV6-3	TRBD1	TRBJ1-1	CASRGDRDRDTEAFF	TGTGCCAGCAGGGGGGACAGGGATAGGGACACTGAAGCTTTCTTT
16	-	TRBV27	-	TRBJ2-5	CASSLSFLGVTETQYF	TGTGCCAGCAGTTTATCATTTCTGGGGGTTACGGAGACCCAGTACTTC
12	few	TRBV30	-	TRBJ1-1	CARQDRNTEAFF	TGTGCCCGCCAGGACCGGAACACTGAAGCTTTCTTT
13	many	TRBV10-3	-	TRBJ1-1	CATTSEWDTEAFF	TGTGCCACCACCAGTGAATGGGACACTGAAGCTTTCTTT
13	-	TRBV12-3/TRBV12-4	-	TRBJ1-2	CASSLSGVRGYTF	TGTGCCAGCAGCCTATCAGGGGTTCGCGGCTACACCTTC
17	few	TRBV11-2	TRBD2	TRBJ2-2	CASSRGLAGQNTGELFF	TGTGCCAGCAGCCGGGGACTAGCGGGGCAGAACACCGGGGAGCTGTTTTTT
12	many	TRBV2	-	TRBJ1-4	CASRLEVEKLFF	TGTGCCAGCAGACTGGAGGTTGAAAAACTGTTTTTT
15	-	TRBV7-9	TRBD2	TRBJ2-5	CASARGGLAGETQYF	TGTGCCAGCGCAAGAGGCGGACTAGCGGGAGAGACCCAGTACTTC
11	-	TRBV12-5	-	TRBJ2-5	CASGFQETQYF	TGTGCTAGCGGGTTCCAAGAGACCCAGTACTTC
16	-	TRBV20-1	-	TRBJ2-5	CSARDLLTGVVETQYF	TGCAGTGCTAGAGATCTATTAACGGGAGTGGTAGAGACCCAGTACTTC
16	many	TRBV7-9	TRBD1	TRBJ2-7	CASSLSTGEGSYEQYF	TGTGCCAGCAGCTTGTCGACAGGGGAAGGCTCCTACGAGCAGTACTTC
14	-	TRBV10-3	-	TRBJ2-1	CAIRGSRGGDEQFF	TGTGCCATCAGGGGGAGTCGAGGGGGGGATGAGCAGTTCTTC
14	-	TRBV29-1	-	TRBJ1-2	CSVVRRMGFMGYTF	TGCAGCGTTGTCCGCAGGATGGGCTTCATGGGCTACACCTTC
14	many	TRBV12-3/TRBV12-4	TRBD1	TRBJ1-5	CASSTEGGVQPQHF	TGTGCCAGCAGTACAGAAGGGGGCGTTCAGCCCCAGCATTTT
14	-	TRBV25-1	TRBD1	TRBJ2-5	CASSPGTGPGTQYF	TGTGCCAGCAGTCCCGGGACAGGCCCGGGGACCCAGTACTTC